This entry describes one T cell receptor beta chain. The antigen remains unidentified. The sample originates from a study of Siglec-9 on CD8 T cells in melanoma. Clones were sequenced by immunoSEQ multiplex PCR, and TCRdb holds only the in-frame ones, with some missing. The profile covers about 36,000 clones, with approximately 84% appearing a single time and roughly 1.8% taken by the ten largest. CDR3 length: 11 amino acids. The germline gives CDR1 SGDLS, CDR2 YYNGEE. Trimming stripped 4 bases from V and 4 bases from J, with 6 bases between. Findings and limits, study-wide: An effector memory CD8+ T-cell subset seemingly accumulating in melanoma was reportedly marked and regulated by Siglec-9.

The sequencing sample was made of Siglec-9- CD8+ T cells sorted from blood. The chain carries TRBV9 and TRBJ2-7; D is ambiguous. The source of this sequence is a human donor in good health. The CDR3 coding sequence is TGTGCCAGCAGCCCCGGGTACGAGCAGTACTTC. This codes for CASSPGYEQYF.